These 22 T cell receptor beta chains were sequenced from one sample in a study of T cell responses to AZD1222 COVID-19 vaccine. Profiled with immunoSEQ multiplex PCR; TCRdb holds only in-frame clones, not every one. The table includes about 150,000 clones, 90% detected once. Here the sequenced sample was peripheral blood, taken 28 days after the second AZD1222 dose. The receptors here all came from an adult who received the AZD1222 COVID-19 vaccine.

The rearrangement links TRBV9 to TRBJ1-3, with unresolved D. In germline, CDR1 is SGDLS, CDR2 YYNGEE. The CDR3 is 17 amino acids. V lost 0 bases and J 0 bases, leaving 13 bases between the germline ends. As DNA, the CDR3 is TGTGCCAGCAGCGTAGGATCCCACAGTTCCTCTGGAAACACCATATATTTT. Encoded protein: CASSVGSHSSSGNTIYF.

This chain joins TRBV5-6 and TRBJ2-7; D tentatively reads TRBD1 or TRBD2 (6 bases each). V was shortened by 2 bases and J by 6 bases, with 18 bases between the two germline ends. CDR1 and CDR2 (germline): SGHDT, YYEEEE. This CDR3 is 15 amino acids long. This CDR3 reads CASSFNRVRGGEQYF. Written as DNA, the CDR3 is TGTGCCAGCAGCTTTAACAGGGTTAGGGGAGGCGAGCAGTACTTC.

The chain combines TRBV5-4 with TRBJ1-2, with D uncertain. CDR1 is SGHNT and CDR2 is YYREEE in the germline V gene (reference sequence). Trimming cost V 4 bases and J 0 bases, with 7 bases left between them. The CDR3 is 13 amino acids. The CDR3 DNA reads TGTGCCAGCAGCCGGGAGACTAACTATGGCTACACCTTC. Protein sequence: CASSRETNYGYTF.

There are a few counts of this clone. The chain recombines TRBV9 with TRBJ2-7; no clear D. The CDR3 has 14 residues. Germline V gives CDR1 SGDLS, CDR2 YYNGEE. The germline V and J ends were trimmed by 0 bases and 4 bases, with 11 bases remaining between them. The CDR3 nucleotides read TGTGCCAGCAGCGTAGAACTCGGTGATTACGAGCAGTACTTC. Translation gives CASSVELGDYEQYF.

This chain joins TRBV27 and TRBJ2-7, with D possibly being TRBD1 (6 bases). Germline assignment: CDR1 MNHEY and CDR2 SMNVEV (reference sequence). The V end lost 5 bases, the J end lost 2 bases, and 10 bases lay between the germline ends. The CDR3 spans 13 residues. CDR3 bases: TGTGCCAGCAGTGGAGACAGGACCTACGAGCAGTACTTC. Residues: CASSGDRTYEQYF.

The sample holds a few counts of this clone. CDR3 nucleotides: TGCGCCAGCAGCTTGGCAGGGACAACTAATGAAAAACTGTTTTTT. It encodes CASSLAGTTNEKLFF. V is TRBV5-1 and J is TRBJ1-4; D possibly corresponds to TRBD1 (5 bases). Germline CDR1 reads SGHRS; CDR2 reads YFSETQ. CDR3 length: 15 residues. Deletions cut 0 bases from V and 0 bases from J, with 6 bases between.

The rearrangement joins TRBV30 to TRBJ1-6; D ambiguous. The CDR3 loop spans 15 amino acids. Looked up from germline, CDR1 is GTSNPN and CDR2 is SVGIG (reference sequence). Trimming cost V 0 bases and J 7 bases, with 13 bases left between them. The CDR3 here is CAWSVAGLGNSPLHF. Here the CDR3 DNA reads TGTGCCTGGAGTGTGGCGGGGTTGGGAAATTCACCCCTCCACTTT.

The chain carries TRBV28 and TRBJ1-4, with D tentatively TRBD1 (6 bases). Germline values: CDR1 MDHEN, CDR2 SYDVKM. The CDR3 runs 16 residues. V lost 3 bases, J lost 7 bases, and 18 bases lay in between. The CDR3 DNA sequence: TGTGCCAGCAGTTTCTCCGGGGCAGGGGTTAGTGAAAAACTGTTTTTT. The encoded protein is CASSFSGAGVSEKLFF.

The chain combines TRBV5-6 with TRBJ2-6; D unresolved. The length of the CDR3 is 15 residues. In germline, CDR1 is SGHDT, CDR2 YYEEEE. Trimming shortened V by 2 bases and J by 2 bases, and 8 bases separated the two germline ends. The CDR3: CASSFTWAGANVLTF. The CDR3 DNA follows: TGTGCCAGCAGCTTCACCTGGGCTGGGGCCAACGTCCTGACTTTC.

This sequence joins TRBV7-9 and TRBJ2-7; D is unclear. Germline V CDR1 and CDR2: SEHNR, FQNEAQ (reference sequence). Trimming pared 4 bases from V and 3 bases from J, leaving 16 bases between. The CDR3 runs to 15 residues. The CDR3 loop is CASSSLFSSNYEQYF. CDR3 coding DNA: TGTGCCAGCAGCTCCCTATTTAGCTCCAACTACGAGCAGTACTTC.

The chain uses TRBV5-6 and TRBJ2-2; D is possibly TRBD2 (5 bases). V was trimmed by 5 bases and J by 5 bases, leaving 10 bases between them. From germline, CDR1 is SGHDT and CDR2 YYEEEE. The CDR3 has 13 residues. CDR3 in amino acids: CASSSGGTGELFF. In DNA form, the CDR3 reads TGTGCCAGCAGTTCGGGCGGGACCGGGGAGCTGTTTTTT.

This chain links TRBV3-1 (or the pseudogene TRBV3-2) with TRBJ1-1; no clear D gene. V lost 0 bases and J 11 bases, leaving 13 bases between the germline ends. Germline CDR1 LGHDT, CDR2 YNNKEL (reference sequence). The CDR3 runs to 13 residues. In nucleotides, the CDR3 is TGTGCCAGCAGCCAAGATAGGAGGGTTCGGGCTTTCTTT. Its translation is CASSQDRRVRAFF.

The genes are TRBV6-6 and TRBJ1-5; 8 bases are shared with TRBD1. V was clipped by 6 bases and J by 2 bases; unmatched bases: 6. The length of the CDR3 is 15 residues. The germline V gene has CDR1 MNHNY and CDR2 SVGAGI (reference sequence). CDR3 in DNA: TGTGCCAGCAGACGGACACAGGGGGGCAATCAGCCCCAGCATTTT. It translates to CASRRTQGGNQPQHF.

The gene calls are TRBV18 and TRBJ1-4; no firm D call. Germline CDR1 is KGHSH and CDR2 is LQKENI. CDR3 length: 14 residues. Trimming took off 4 bases at V and 8 bases at J, with 14 bases between the two ends. Here the CDR3 DNA reads TGTGCCAGCTCACAACCGGGCCGAGGGGAAAAACTGTTTTTT. It encodes CASSQPGRGEKLFF. The full variable domain, completed using reference TRBV18 and TRBJ1-4, is NAGVMQNPRHLVRRRGQEARLRCSPMKGHSHVYWYRQLPEEGLKFMVYLQKENIIDESGMPKERFSAEFPKEGPSILRIQQVVRGDSAAYFCASSQPGRGEKLFFGSGTQLSVL.

This clone showed up just a few times. This chain connects TRBV19 to TRBJ2-7, with a tentative D call TRBD2 (6 bases). The germline gives CDR1 LNHDA, CDR2 SQIVND (reference sequence). The ends were cut back, 5 bases at V and 4 bases at J, with 18 bases in the middle. The CDR3 is 15 amino acids. CDR3 protein: CASSPLATVGYEQYF. The CDR3 DNA reads TGTGCCAGTAGTCCTCTAGCGACAGTAGGGTACGAGCAGTACTTC.

Details on this clone: A junction boundary mismatches the germline segment, possibly from a read error. The rearrangement links TRBV10-1 to TRBJ2-3; D may be TRBD2 (7 bases). The CDR3 length is 12 residues. Germline V CDR1 and CDR2: WNHNN, SYGVQD (reference sequence). The CDR3: CASRGRGELPDF. CDR3 DNA sequence: TGCGCCAGTAGAGGGAGGGGGGAGCTCCCGGATTTT.

Many counts were recorded for this clone. CDR3: CASSSDRGRQYF. Written as DNA, the CDR3 is TGTGCCAGCAGTTCCGACAGGGGAAGGCAGTACTTC. The chain joins TRBV27 to TRBJ2-7, with 8 bases identical to TRBD1. This CDR3 is 12 amino acids long. V gave up 4 bases and J gave up 9 bases; unmatched junction bases: 5. Germline V CDR1 and CDR2: MNHEY, SMNVEV (reference sequence).

The rearrangement uses TRBV6-5 and TRBJ1-5; D is unclear. The ends were cut back, 0 bases at V and 3 bases at J, with 9 bases in the middle. From germline, CDR1 is MNHEY and CDR2 SVGAGI. CDR3 size: 15 residues. The CDR3 coding sequence is TGTGCCAGCAGTTACTCATCAGCGTTCAATCAGCCCCAGCATTTT. It yields the protein CASSYSSAFNQPQHF.

This rearrangement joins TRBV4-2 to TRBJ2-2, with 7 bases matching TRBD2. The germline V gene has CDR1 LGHNA and CDR2 YNFKEQ. The junction had 0 bases not matched to a gene; V was cut back by 0 bases and J by 2 bases. CDR3 size: 15 residues. The CDR3 spells CASSQEAGNTGELFF. CDR3 DNA sequence: TGTGCCAGCAGCCAAGAAGCGGGAAACACCGGGGAGCTGTTTTTT.

This clone came up once. The rearrangement links TRBV7-9 to TRBJ1-6; no clear D gene. The V end was cut by 3 bases, the J end by 10 bases, with 7 bases between. Germline CDR1 SEHNR, CDR2 FQNEAQ (reference sequence). The CDR3 extends over 12 amino acids. The CDR3 DNA follows: TGTGCCAGCAGCTTTCCTGGGTCACCCCTCCACTTT. The encoded protein is CASSFPGSPLHF.

This sequence joins TRBV28 and TRBJ2-7, with 11 positions matching TRBD1. CDR1 and CDR2 from the germline V gene are MDHEN and SYDVKM. This CDR3 comprises 15 residues. V lost 4 bases, J lost 7 bases, and 9 bases stayed unmatched. The CDR3 DNA reads as TGTGCCAGCAGTTCACCCGGGACAGGGGGAGGGGAGCAGTACTTC. As protein: CASSSPGTGGGEQYF.

Remarks on this clone: The junction departs from germline at one end; a sequencing error may be responsible. V is TRBV7-9 and J is TRBJ1-2, with 7 bases lining up with TRBD1. The CDR3 runs 14 residues. Germline assignment: CDR1 SEHNR and CDR2 FQNEAQ (reference sequence). The DNA of the CDR3 is TGTGCCAGCAGTTTAGCCGGACAGGCCGGGGGCTACACCTTC. Its translation is CASSLAGQAGGYTF.